The 29 T cell receptor beta chains below all came from one sample that was sequenced in a study of graft-versus-host responses after intestinal transplantation. Their specific antigens are unknown. TCRdb's table, derived via immunoSEQ multiplex PCR, lists solely in-frame clones and lacks some. Of approximately 130,000 clones detected, about 92% appear once; the ten largest clones hold over 0.15%. Sample: unstimulated CD4+ T cells sorted from spleen or lymph node cells, taken before intestinal transplant. The source of these receptors is a human donor who received an intestinal transplant.

The V call is TRBV29-1, the J call TRBJ2-1; 8 positions match TRBD2. The CDR3 has 10 amino acids. Germline CDR1 is SQVTM and CDR2 is ANQGSEA. The V segment lost 7 bases and the J segment 9 bases; nucleotides outside the gene matches: 2. The DNA for the CDR3 is TGCAGCGCGGGGGGGGTTGAGCAGTTCTTC. It is translated as CSAGGVEQFF.

The chain is built from TRBV11-2 and TRBJ2-7; D gene ambiguous. Germline CDR1 SGHAT, CDR2 FQNNGV. The V end was cut by 2 bases, the J end by 5 bases, with 10 bases between. The CDR3 has 13 amino acids. The CDR3 is CASSLFGQNEQYF. The CDR3 nucleotides are TGTGCCAGCAGCTTATTTGGGCAGAACGAGCAGTACTTC.

The genes are TRBV5-4 and TRBJ2-7; weak D call: TRBD1 (5 bases). Germline V gene data show CDR1 as SGHNT and CDR2 as YYREEE (reference sequence). The CDR3 runs to 13 residues. Trimming removed 4 bases at V and 2 bases at J, with 10 bases between. CDR3 region: CASSRGAAYEQYF. Written as DNA, the CDR3 is TGTGCCAGCAGCAGGGGCGCAGCCTACGAGCAGTACTTC.

This clone was picked up one time. CDR3 coding DNA: TGTGCCATCAGTGACGCAGGATTTGAAGCTTTCTTT. Translated, it gives CAISDAGFEAFF. The gene calls are TRBV10-3 and TRBJ1-1; D unclear. V dropped 3 bases and J dropped 7 bases, with 9 bases sitting between them. Germline V gene sequence: CDR1 ENHRY, CDR2 SYGVKD. This CDR3 comprises 12 residues.

This clone was seen only once. V and J are TRBV9 and TRBJ1-6; D gene uncertain. CDR3 length: 14 residues. Germline V lookup: CDR1 SGDLS, CDR2 YYNGEE. The V and J ends lost 0 bases and 6 bases respectively, with 7 bases between them. The CDR3 DNA reads TGTGCCAGCAGCGTAGAAGGGTTTAATTCACCCCTCCACTTT. The encoded protein is CASSVEGFNSPLHF.

The rearrangement joins TRBV27 to TRBJ2-3; TRBD2 aligns across 11 bases. The trim removed 5 bases at V and 3 bases at J, leaving 10 bases unmatched. CDR1 is MNHEY, CDR2 SMNVEV, per germline (reference sequence). The CDR3 is 17 residues long. The CDR3 reads CASSPETSGARTDTQYF. The CDR3 DNA reads TGTGCCAGCAGTCCAGAGACTAGCGGGGCTCGGACAGATACGCAGTATTTT.

The chain is built from TRBV7-8 and TRBJ2-5; either TRBD1 or TRBD2 may supply D (6 bases each). CDR3 length equals 15 residues. Germline assignment: CDR1 SGHVS and CDR2 FQNEAQ. Trimming shortened V by 0 bases and J by 5 bases, and 13 bases separated the two germline ends. The CDR3 nucleotides are TGTGCCAGCAGCTTAGCGCGTACAGGGAGGGAGACCCAGTACTTC. As protein: CASSLARTGRETQYF.

The chain joins TRBV19 to TRBJ2-5, with D perhaps matching TRBD2 (6 bases). Germline V gives CDR1 LNHDA, CDR2 SQIVND (reference sequence). Trimming pared 5 bases from V and 4 bases from J, leaving 11 bases between. The CDR3 totals 13 residues. In DNA, the CDR3 is TGTGCCAGTAGTTCCGGGACTTTAGAGACCCAGTACTTC. It translates to CASSSGTLETQYF.

The chain uses TRBV11-3 and TRBJ1-3; D is undetermined. The CDR3 runs 14 residues. Trimming cost V 3 bases and J 0 bases, with 6 bases left between them. Per germline, CDR1 SGHNT and CDR2 YENEEA. For the CDR3, the DNA is TGTGCCAGCAGCTTTAGGTCCTCTGGAAACACCATATATTTT. This translates into CASSFRSSGNTIYF.

This sequence joins TRBV5-4 and TRBJ2-7, with no clear D. V was cut by 3 bases and J by 3 bases, with 7 bases left in between. Germline V gives CDR1 SGHNT, CDR2 YYREEE (reference sequence). The CDR3 length is 12 residues. In DNA, the CDR3 is TGTGCCAGCAGCTCCGAGAACTACGAGCAGTACTTC. Translated: CASSSENYEQYF.

The V call is TRBV30, the J call TRBJ2-7; D ambiguous. Germline assignment: CDR1 GTSNPN and CDR2 SVGIG (reference sequence). CDR3 size: 12 residues. Trimming removed 3 bases at V and 2 bases at J, with 8 bases between. CDR3 amino acids: CAWSRDAYEQYF. The CDR3 nucleotides read TGTGCCTGGAGCAGAGACGCCTACGAGCAGTACTTC.

The genes are TRBV5-8 and TRBJ1-3, with unresolved D. Germline V gene data show CDR1 as SGHTS and CDR2 as YDEGEE. The V end was cut by 2 bases, the J end by 0 bases, with 15 bases between. The CDR3 consists of 17 residues. CDR3 DNA: TGTGCCAGCAGCTTTAAGGTCCTCTTCCTCTCTGGAAACACCATATATTTT. As protein: CASSFKVLFLSGNTIYF.

This sequence joins TRBV5-8 and TRBJ2-5; D is ambiguous. CDR1 and CDR2 from the germline V gene are SGHTS and YDEGEE. CDR3 length equals 12 residues. Trimming stripped 7 bases from V and 4 bases from J, with 11 bases between. CDR3: CASGSVGETQYF. The CDR3 DNA reads as TGTGCCAGCGGTTCCGTGGGAGAGACCCAGTACTTC.

This chain links TRBV19 with TRBJ2-7, with D perhaps given as TRBD1 or TRBD2 (5 bases each). The CDR3 sequence is 14 residues long. V shed 6 bases and J shed 3 bases, with 15 bases lying between them. Germline CDR1 is LNHDA and CDR2 is SQIVND (reference sequence). In nucleotides, the CDR3 is TGTGCCAGTAGCAGGTCGGGACGGTTCTACGAGCAGTACTTC. Translating gives CASSRSGRFYEQYF.

This chain connects TRBV14 to TRBJ1-2; a weak D match, TRBD1 (5 bases). V shed 0 bases and J shed 6 bases, with 14 bases lying between them. The length of the CDR3 is 15 residues. CDR1 and CDR2 (germline): SGHDN, FVKESK. The CDR3 DNA sequence: TGTGCCAGCAGCCAAGATGTATGGGGCGCCGATGGCTACACCTTC. Translation gives CASSQDVWGADGYTF.

The rearrangement uses TRBV5-1 and TRBJ1-5; TRBD1 might be the D (5 bases). The length of the CDR3 is 14 residues. V was clipped by 4 bases and J by 3 bases, with 11 bases between them. Germline V lookup: CDR1 SGHRS, CDR2 YFSETQ. The CDR3 DNA follows: TGCGCCAGCAGCCTCGGGGGGATCAATCAGCCCCAGCATTTT. As protein: CASSLGGINQPQHF. The entire variable domain, with the rest obtained from reference TRBV5-1 and TRBJ1-5, is as follows: KAGVTQTPRYLIKTRGQQVTLSCSPISGHRSVSWYQQTPGQGLQFLFEYFSETQRNKGNFPGRFSGRQFSNSRSEMNVSTLELGDSALYLCASSLGGINQPQHFGDGTRLSIL.

The genes are TRBV11-2 and TRBJ1-2; D might be TRBD1 (6 bases). The CDR3 covers 20 residues. V lost 0 bases, J lost 2 bases, and 25 bases lay in between. The germline CDR1 and CDR2 sequences are SGHAT and FQNNGV. In DNA, the CDR3 is TGTGCCAGCAGCTTAGATTTTAAGGGGGGACCCTCCGCGAGAAACTATGGCTACACCTTC. Protein product: CASSLDFKGGPSARNYGYTF. Full variable domain (missing parts from reference TRBV11-2 and TRBJ1-2): EAGVAQSPRYKIIEKRQSVAFWCNPISGHATLYWYQQILGQGPKLLIQFQNNGVVDDSQLPKDRFSAERLKGVDSTLKIQPAKLEDSAVYLCASSLDFKGGPSARNYGYTFGSGTRLTVV.

The CDR3 is CASRVTGVQDTQYF. The CDR3 DNA sequence: TGTGCCAGCAGGGTTACGGGGGTGCAAGATACGCAGTATTTT. The chain recombines TRBV27 with TRBJ2-3; D may be TRBD2 (6 bases). Trimming cost V 6 bases and J 5 bases, with 15 bases left between them. CDR3 length: 14 amino acids. Germline V lookup: CDR1 MNHEY, CDR2 SMNVEV (reference sequence).

J is TRBJ2-6 and V is TRBV10-3; no clear D gene. The germline V and J ends were trimmed by 10 bases and 2 bases, with 9 bases remaining between them. The CDR3 has 13 residues. Germline CDR1 reads ENHRY; CDR2 reads SYGVKD. DNA of the CDR3: TGTGCCACGACGACCCCTGGGGCCAACGTCCTGACTTTC. Its translation: CATTTPGANVLTF.

The rearrangement links TRBV7-9 to TRBJ2-3, with 8 bases fitting TRBD1. The germline gives CDR1 SEHNR, CDR2 FQNEAQ (reference sequence). The V segment lost 3 bases and the J segment 4 bases; nucleotides outside the gene matches: 6. The CDR3 length is 15 residues. The CDR3 DNA follows: TGTGCCAGCAGCTTGAACAGGGGGGCATCAGATACGCAGTATTTT. Protein sequence: CASSLNRGASDTQYF.

This clone was recorded once. The chain links TRBV6-5 to TRBJ1-1; 7 nucleotides align to TRBD1. Germline-derived CDR1 and CDR2 are MNHEY and SVGAGI. The V and J ends lost 5 bases and 4 bases, in that order; junction bases with no gene match: 7. The CDR3 runs to 14 residues. The CDR3 DNA reads as TGTGCCAGCAGTGAGGGGGCGCGGGTCACTGAAGCTTTCTTT. Its translation: CASSEGARVTEAFF.

V is TRBV7-9 and J is TRBJ2-5; D may be TRBD2 (5 bases). CDR3 size: 18 residues. Germline V gene data show CDR1 as SEHNR and CDR2 as FQNEAQ (reference sequence). The V gene lost 4 bases and the J gene lost 1 base, with 22 bases spanning the gap. The CDR3 loop is CASSSQAGNHYLQETQYF. CDR3 nucleotides: TGTGCCAGCAGCTCACAAGCCGGGAACCACTATCTCCAAGAGACCCAGTACTTC.

Only one count was recorded for this clone. The V call is TRBV19, the J call TRBJ1-2; a possible D gene is TRBD1 (5 bases). The CDR3 totals 13 residues. V lost 4 bases, J lost 8 bases, and 14 bases lay in between. Germline V gene lookup returns CDR1 LNHDA and CDR2 SQIVND (reference sequence). The CDR3 DNA is TGTGCCAGTAGTAGTGTTGGGGGATTGGGCTACACCTTC. Its translation: CASSSVGGLGYTF.

This clone was detected once. The J gene is TRBJ2-7, the V gene TRBV18; the D gene is possibly TRBD2 (5 bases). The CDR3 totals 14 residues. V lost 3 bases and J 3 bases, leaving 12 bases between the germline ends. Germline V CDR1 and CDR2: KGHSH, LQKENI. CDR3 loop: CASSPGVVGYEQYF. Here the CDR3 DNA reads TGTGCCAGCTCACCCGGGGTGGTTGGCTACGAGCAGTACTTC.

The rearrangement links TRBV29-1 to TRBJ2-7; D is possibly TRBD1 (5 bases). V was clipped by 4 bases and J by 3 bases, with 10 bases between them. Per germline, CDR1 SQVTM and CDR2 ANQGSEA. This CDR3 contains 12 residues. CDR3 sequence: CSVVLQGYEQYF. In DNA, the CDR3 is TGCAGCGTTGTTCTGCAGGGCTACGAGCAGTACTTC.

V is TRBV6-1 and J is TRBJ2-5; a weak D match, TRBD2 (6 bases). This CDR3 region has 14 residues. V was shortened by 8 bases and J by 2 bases, with 15 bases between the two germline ends. Germline V gene data show CDR1 as MNHNS and CDR2 as SASEGT. CDR3 DNA sequence: TGTGCCAGCCCGGAGGAGGGGTGGCAAGAGACCCAGTACTTC. Translation gives CASPEEGWQETQYF.

This chain connects TRBV6-4 to TRBJ1-2; 7 bases are a match to TRBD1. CDR3 length equals 14 residues. Unmatched junction bases numbered 4, after V lost 4 bases and J lost 2 bases. Germline CDR1 reads MRHNA; CDR2 reads SNTAGT. The CDR3 here is CASSGQGPNYGYTF. DNA of the CDR3: TGTGCCAGCAGTGGACAGGGTCCGAACTATGGCTACACCTTC.

The chain uses TRBV5-1 and TRBJ2-5; 7 positions match TRBD2. The CDR3 contains 16 residues. Germline lookup yields CDR1 SGHRS and CDR2 YFSETQ. V lost 0 bases and J lost 5; bases outside the gene matches: 10. This CDR3 is CASSLVGLPEGETQYF. The CDR3 DNA follows: TGCGCCAGCAGCTTGGTGGGACTACCCGAGGGGGAGACCCAGTACTTC.

The genes are TRBV4-1 and TRBJ2-2, with 10 nucleotides matching TRBD2. V dropped 2 bases and J dropped 8; count of bases not matched to a gene: 11. CDR1 is MGHRA and CDR2 is YSYEKL in the germline V gene. The CDR3 is 17 residues long. The CDR3 region is CASSQILAGLLRGELFF. CDR3 nucleotide sequence: TGCGCCAGCAGCCAAATACTAGCGGGGCTCTTGAGGGGGGAGCTGTTTTTT.